This TCR beta chain was sequenced for a study of vaccination effects on CD4 cells after COVID-19. Study-wide context: Pools of viral peptides were used by the ViraFEST assay to expand antigen-specific CD4+ T cells ahead of sequencing.

Sequenced by immunoSEQ multiplex PCR; TCRdb stores in-frame clones only, minus some. The table lists under 50,000 clones, approximately 65% of them singletons, with about 5% in the top ten. In its sample, this clone was seen a few times. What it binds is unknown. Isolating CD4+ T cells followed less than 12 days of culture. Vaccine recipients had no previous SARS-CoV-2 infection; their nucleocapsid antibodies were negative. A half-medium replacement with IL-2 medium was carried out on days 3 and 7. The CDR3 is made up of 16 amino acids. J lost 1 base, V lost 4 bases, and 5 bases had no gene match. The germline gives CDR1 SGDLS, CDR2 YYNGEE.

The chain employs TRBV9 and TRBJ2-2; 9 bases are a match to TRBD1. This specimen consisted of CD4+ T cells from PBMCs cultured without peptide, obtained before COVID-19 vaccination. The TCR originated in a human donor who received a COVID-19 vaccine. The CDR3 sequence: CASSLRTGENTGELFF. The CDR3 nucleotides are TGTGCCAGCAGCTTAAGGACAGGGGAGAACACCGGGGAGCTGTTTTTT. Based on the CDR3 plus reference TRBV9 and TRBJ2-2, the full variable domain is DSGVTQTPKHLITATGQRVTLRCSPRSGDLSVYWYQQSLDQGLQFLIQYYNGEERAKGNILERFSAQQFPDLHSELNLSSLELGDSALYFCASSLRTGENTGELFFGEGSRLTVL.